The present T cell receptor (beta chain) was sequenced within a study of T cells expressing NK-cell markers. Study observations and caveats: Where a few donors were concerned, these clonotypes also led the CD3+CD56-NKG2C+ fraction.

As to this clonotype: Its antigen remains unknown.

Germline values: CDR1 SQVTM, CDR2 ANQGSEA. This CDR3 spans 14 amino acids. Following a re-call of the 5' RACE reads, TCRdb has one entry per CDR3 protein and lacks DNA. Its table lists over 150,000 distinct CDR3 sequences. This TCR was recovered from a man between 18 and 69 years old in good health. The chain recombines TRBV29-1 with TRBJ2-1; TCRdb calls TRBD2, which cannot be checked without DNA. The sample comprised blood T cells: a sorted CD56 or NKG2C T cell subset, CD4+ or CD8+ T cells, or bulk PBMC T cells (not recorded which). CDR3 amino acids: CSYKLAGVSNEQFF.